This record looks at one T cell receptor beta chain sequence and its context. Its target is not known. PCR was performed using 60 Vbeta and 13 Jbeta primers. Original handling: Counted up in a later analysis, unique TCR beta chains came to some 75 million, with around 10 million shared. Only in-frame clones appear in the TCRdb table, and some are missing; sequencing was by immunoSEQ multiplex PCR. That table gives V, J and clone size, and the DNA gave D and trimming. The table records some 96,000 clones, roughly 78% of them present only once. Trimming stripped 0 bases from V and 2 bases from J, with 10 bases between. The CDR3 sequence is 15 residues long. CDR1 and CDR2 (germline): LNHDA, SQIVND (reference sequence). This sample stems from a study of cytomegalovirus exposure and HLA in healthy donors. Broader study findings: Three CMV-associated chains were confirmed in vitro to be specific for CMV antigens. Across donors, sequencing depth was assumed by presence/absence analyses to be roughly uniform. Several of the most significant clusters appeared, in a later analysis, to be linked to common viral pathogens.

Sequencing was carried out using PBMCs. The chain recombines TRBV19 with TRBJ1-2; D remains unclear. The clonotype comes from an older woman in good health and CMV-seronegative. In DNA form, the CDR3 reads TGTGCCAGTAGTATAGATCCGGGATCAAACTATGGCTACACCTTC. Its translation is CASSIDPGSNYGYTF.